This section outlines one TCR beta chain sequence together with its context. The sample holds many counts of this clone. Its antigen has not been determined. No clone much larger than this one lies a single base away; base qualities are absent. The entry originates in a study of metastatic and nonmetastatic thyroid tumors (TCRdb year 2020). Describing the broader study: For patients with malignant and with benign thyroid disease, the researchers compared repertoires between peripheral blood samples and tumor or nodule tissue samples.

What the study reported, not specific to this receptor: TCR beta diversity was reported as significantly higher in malignant tumors than in benign nodules, in both blood and tumor samples.

None of the patients had been given any treatment before thyroid surgery. Using T-cell receptor beta sequencing, the study looked back at clinical samples from patients collected from the early 2010s to the late 2010s. Library creation used PCR. TCRdb shows the sequencer as Illumina HiSeq 4000. High-throughput sequencing was used to profile the TCR beta-chain CDR3 region of each patient. Concerning the study's data processing: A classifier to discriminate distant-metastatic papillary thyroid cancer patients was built from CDR3 differences across clinicopathological groups. The Shannon index was used to measure repertoire diversity, and the Morisita-Horn index was used to measure how similar tumor and blood repertoires were. TCRdb handled the public reads itself, with Q25 trimming in fastp and clone calling in MiXCR, and kept productive beta chains. TCRdb's processing, not the authors', yielded these V and J calls. The sample contains about 39,000 clones, more than 15% of them found a single time. The ten largest clones add up to approximately 20% of the sample.

Trimming accounts for 3 bases at V and 9 bases at J, while the number of junction bases matched to no gene is 19. The CDR3 covers 19 residues, taking in both the cysteine and the phenylalanine. Only the CDR3 part of the read is kept: 57 bases, read in frame from the first base. The germline V gene (reference sequence) provides CDR1 LNHNV and CDR2 YYDKDF. The V and J genes are TRBV15 and TRBJ2-1, and 11 junction bases match TRBD1. The source is a female donor with papillary thyroid cancer or a benign thyroid nodule (not recorded which). Some clones in this sample may be carry-over from other donors' samples. Sample: blood. The CDR3 protein sequence reads: CATSRSGTGGTPTMPEQFF. In nucleotides, the sequence is TGTGCCACCAGCAGGTCCGGGACAGGGGGTACACCTACAATGCCTGAGCAGTTCTTC.